This T cell receptor beta chain originates from a study of beta chain features in type 1 diabetes. Study-level information: Over all samples combined, fewer than 130,000,000 sorted cells were examined.

The study's findings and limits: Relative to healthy donors, patients appeared to have naive, central memory and Treg TCRB repertoires that were more similar. HLA influence on TCRB rearrangement stayed unresolved here.

The authors reverse transcribed all of the isolated RNA, so sequencing captured expressed TCRB transcripts. Sequencing was performed with immunoSEQ multiplex PCR; in TCRdb, only in-frame clones are kept and a portion is missing. This table holds 300,000 to 400,000 clones, roughly 12% found once. In this sample, this clone turned up a few times. Its target is unknown. V dropped 3 bases and J dropped 6 bases, with 17 bases sitting between them. This CDR3 has 16 amino acids. Germline lookup yields CDR1 LGHNA and CDR2 YSLEER. The sample comprised naive CD4+ T cells from blood. The TCR comes from a man between 18 and 35 years old in good health. This chain connects TRBV4-3 to TRBJ2-2, with D maybe TRBD1 (6 bases). The CDR3: CASSQEHRDGAGELFF. The CDR3 bases are TGCGCCAGCAGCCAGGAACACAGGGATGGGGCCGGGGAGCTGTTTTTT.